Shown below are 26 T cell receptor beta chains from a single sample sequenced in a study of shared clonotypes between healthy human individuals. Clones were read by immunoSEQ multiplex PCR, and TCRdb kept only the in-frame ones, dropping some. The data show 800,000 to 1,200,000 clones, 75% to 80% seen once. The specimen sequenced was memory CD4+ T cells from PBMCs. The subset was: CD45RA-negative fraction. The receptors were gathered from a man between 18 and 29 years old in good health. Some clones in this sample may be carry-over from other donors' samples.

This clone was found a few times. The gene calls are TRBV9 and TRBJ2-1; TRBD1 matches 9 bases. The CDR3 has 14 amino acids. The germline V gene has CDR1 SGDLS and CDR2 YYNGEE. Losses at the gene ends were 4 bases for V and 7 bases for J; bases not matched to a gene: 6. CDR3 sequence: CASSTGTGINEQFF. Here the CDR3 DNA reads TGTGCCAGCAGCACCGGGACAGGGATAAATGAGCAGTTCTTC.

V gene TRBV6-1 combines with J gene TRBJ2-2; TRBD2 agrees at 9 bases. The germline V gene encodes CDR1 MNHNS and CDR2 SASEGT. This CDR3 is built from 13 residues. J lost 10 bases, V lost 7 bases, and 7 bases had no gene match. CDR3 DNA sequence: TGTGCCAGCATGGGACTAGCTATTGAGGAGCTGTTTTTT. Translation: CASMGLAIEELFF.

This clone was seen a handful of times. This rearrangement joins TRBV28 to TRBJ2-3; D perhaps matches TRBD2 (5 bases). From germline, CDR1 is MDHEN and CDR2 SYDVKM. The ends were cut back, 4 bases at V and 3 bases at J, with 17 bases in the middle. The CDR3 covers 16 residues. The CDR3 coding sequence is TGTGCCAGCAGTTCCTTAACCTTTAGGAGGACAGATACGCAGTATTTT. It codes for CASSSLTFRRTDTQYF.

This chain connects TRBV11-1 to TRBJ2-4, with D maybe TRBD1 (6 bases). This CDR3 has 14 amino acids. Germline assignment: CDR1 SGHAT and CDR2 FQDESV (reference sequence). V was pared by 5 bases and J by 9 bases, with 17 bases between. CDR3 nucleotide sequence: TGTGCCAGCAGCCCCCGAATAGGGGGAACCATTCAGTACTTC. Encoded protein: CASSPRIGGTIQYF.

This chain joins TRBV19 and TRBJ2-3; 7 bases map to TRBD2. This CDR3 is built from 15 residues. Trimming at V came to 7 bases and at J to 0 bases, leaving 7 bases not matched to a gene. Germline V gives CDR1 LNHDA, CDR2 SQIVND (reference sequence). The CDR3 reads CASTPGGFSTDTQYF. In DNA form, the CDR3 reads TGTGCCAGTACCCCGGGGGGTTTTAGCACAGATACGCAGTATTTT. The variable domain in full, completed from reference TRBV19 and TRBJ2-3, reads DGGITQSPKYLFRKEGQNVTLSCEQNLNHDAMYWYRQDPGQGLRLIYYSQIVNDFQKGDIAEGYSVSREKKESFPLTVTSAQKNPTAFYLCASTPGGFSTDTQYFGPGTRLTVL.

Worth noting for this clone: Other DNA sequences in the same sample also yield this CDR3. The chain combines TRBV28 with TRBJ1-4; 8 bases map to TRBD1. Losses at the gene ends were 6 bases for V and 4 bases for J; bases not matched to a gene: 4. In germline, CDR1 is MDHEN, CDR2 SYDVKM. CDR3 size: 14 residues. Written as DNA, the CDR3 is TGTGCCAGCAGCGAAACAGGGGGTAATGAAAAACTGTTTTTT. This translates into CASSETGGNEKLFF.

This chain links TRBV11-3 with TRBJ2-3; TRBD2 is a possible D gene (6 bases). Trimming removed 6 bases at V and 5 bases at J, with 21 bases between. The CDR3 sequence is 16 residues long. The germline V gene has CDR1 SGHNT and CDR2 YENEEA. The CDR3 DNA sequence: TGTGCCAGCAGTCCTGCGGGCCAGCGGGCGATAGATACGCAGTATTTT. This translates into CASSPAGQRAIDTQYF.

V is TRBV7-8 and J is TRBJ1-2, with D perhaps matching TRBD1 (6 bases). CDR3 length: 14 residues. Germline CDR1 and CDR2: SGHVS and FQNEAQ. The germline V and J ends were trimmed by 0 bases and 9 bases, with 14 bases remaining between them. Here the CDR3 reads CASSLARGDTRYTF. The DNA for the CDR3 is TGTGCCAGCAGCTTAGCGAGGGGGGACACCCGCTACACCTTC.

In its sample, this clone was seen once. The chain is built from TRBV15 and TRBJ1-4; no firm D call. The V end lost 6 bases, the J end lost 4 bases, and 9 bases lay between the germline ends. The CDR3 runs 13 residues. Germline V gene lookup returns CDR1 LNHNV and CDR2 YYDKDF (reference sequence). CDR3 nucleotide sequence: TGTGCCACCAGGAAGGCGTTTAATGAAAAACTGTTTTTT. Translating it yields CATRKAFNEKLFF.

The V and J genes are TRBV5-6 and TRBJ1-6, with TRBD1 matching 7 bases. Germline loops: CDR1 SGHDT, CDR2 YYEEEE. Germline trimming cut 3 bases from V and 8 bases from J; bases unmatched to any gene: 5. The CDR3 length is 14 residues. Here the CDR3 reads CASSSDRVDSPLHF. The CDR3, as DNA: TGTGCCAGCAGCTCTGACAGGGTTGATTCACCCCTCCACTTT. The full variable domain, rest sourced from reference TRBV5-6 and TRBJ1-6, is DAGVTQSPTHLIKTRGQQVTLRCSPKSGHDTVSWYQQALGQGPQFIFQYYEEEERQRGNFPDRFSGHQFPNYSSELNVNALLLGDSALYLCASSSDRVDSPLHFGNGTRLTVT.

The chain joins TRBV11-2 to TRBJ2-5, with D maybe TRBD2 (5 bases). This CDR3 is 15 amino acids long. Germline lookup yields CDR1 SGHAT and CDR2 FQNNGV. V lost 4 bases to trimming and J lost 1 base, with 13 bases between them. CDR3 loop: CASSYSGISQETQYF. The CDR3 nucleotides are TGTGCCAGCAGCTACTCCGGGATCTCCCAAGAGACCCAGTACTTC.

The CDR3: CSARQEYEQYF. CDR3 nucleotide sequence: TGCAGTGCTAGACAGGAGTACGAGCAGTACTTC. This chain links TRBV20-1 with TRBJ2-7, with D unclear. The CDR3 covers 11 residues. Germline V CDR1 and CDR2: DFQATT, SNEGSKA (reference sequence). V was clipped by 2 bases and J by 4 bases, with 6 bases between them.

The V call is TRBV27, the J call TRBJ2-7, with 7 bases fitting TRBD2. The length of the CDR3 is 15 residues. Germline V gene lookup returns CDR1 MNHEY and CDR2 SMNVEV (reference sequence). The ends lost 7 bases at V and 3 bases at J; junction bases unmatched: 12. The CDR3 protein is CASTRASGIGYEQYF. In nucleotides, the CDR3 is TGTGCCAGCACCCGGGCCAGCGGGATAGGCTACGAGCAGTACTTC.

The V gene is TRBV5-1, the J gene TRBJ1-2, with 7 positions matching TRBD1. With 0 bases clipped from V and 4 bases from J, the junction kept 6 bases outside the gene matches. The length of the CDR3 is 15 residues. Germline lookup yields CDR1 SGHRS and CDR2 YFSETQ. Here the CDR3 DNA reads TGCGCCAGCAGCTTGGGAGAAGGGGGCGGCTATGGCTACACCTTC. Translation: CASSLGEGGGYGYTF. Together with reference TRBV5-1 and TRBJ1-2, the CDR3 gives the full variable domain: KAGVTQTPRYLIKTRGQQVTLSCSPISGHRSVSWYQQTPGQGLQFLFEYFSETQRNKGNFPGRFSGRQFSNSRSEMNVSTLELGDSALYLCASSLGEGGGYGYTFGSGTRLTVV.

In regard to this clone: Since a much larger clone is just one base distant, this may be a read error. The sample has other DNA sequences that encode this CDR3 too. This rearrangement joins TRBV11-1 to TRBJ2-1, with a possible D match to TRBD1 (5 bases). The CDR3 contains 13 residues. Trimming left V 3 bases short and J 5 bases short, with 8 bases between. Germline loops: CDR1 SGHAT, CDR2 FQDESV (reference sequence). The CDR3 is CASSLGRNNEQFF. CDR3 bases: TGTGCCAGCAGCTTGGGGCGGAACAATGAGCAGTTCTTC.

V usage is TRBV25-1 and J usage is TRBJ2-1; 14 bases map to TRBD2. Trimming took 2 bases from V and 6 from J; bases not matched to a gene: 0. The length of the CDR3 is 15 residues. Germline V gene lookup returns CDR1 MGHDK and CDR2 SYGVNS. The CDR3 protein is CASSEGLAGGNEQFF. The CDR3 DNA reads as TGTGCCAGCAGTGAAGGACTAGCGGGAGGCAATGAGCAGTTCTTC.

The chain uses TRBV5-1 and TRBJ2-5; the D gene is possibly TRBD1 (5 bases). V gave up 1 base and J gave up 5 bases, with 9 bases separating them. This CDR3 comprises 13 residues. CDR1 is SGHRS and CDR2 is YFSETQ in the germline V gene. The CDR3 protein is CASSLIPGETQYF. The CDR3 DNA reads TGCGCCAGCAGCTTGATTCCAGGGGAGACCCAGTACTTC.

The chain is built from TRBV5-4 and TRBJ1-2, with 7 bases matching TRBD1. Germline V CDR1 and CDR2: SGHNT, YYREEE (reference sequence). The V and J ends lost 2 bases and 2 bases, in that order; junction bases with no gene match: 3. The CDR3 consists of 14 residues. CDR3 DNA sequence: TGTGCCAGCAGCTTCCCGGGACAGAACTATGGCTACACCTTC. Translating it yields CASSFPGQNYGYTF.

This rearrangement joins TRBV11-2 to TRBJ2-7; 11 bases line up with TRBD1. Germline assignment: CDR1 SGHAT and CDR2 FQNNGV. Trimming cost V 5 bases and J 2 bases; bases outside gene matches: 5. This CDR3 has 15 residues. In DNA form, the CDR3 reads TGTGCCAGCAGCCCGGGACAGGGGGAGACCTACGAGCAGTACTTC. Translation: CASSPGQGETYEQYF.

The chain couples TRBV21-1 to TRBJ1-5. TRBV21-1 represents a pseudogene. This CDR3 has 14 amino acids. The chain's CDR3 is CASSKVRDNQPQHF. The CDR3 DNA reads TGTGCCAGCAGCAAAGTTAGGGATAATCAGCCCCAGCATTTT.

V and J are TRBV10-3 and TRBJ1-5; D is unresolved. CDR1 and CDR2 from the germline V gene are ENHRY and SYGVKD. V was clipped by 0 bases and J by 1 base, with 4 bases between them. The CDR3 extends over 14 amino acids. CDR3 in DNA: TGTGCCATCAGTGAGTCCGGCAGCAATCAGCCCCAGCATTTT. It codes for CAISESGSNQPQHF.

The V gene is TRBV14, the J gene TRBJ2-1; 10 bases agree with TRBD2. There are 20 residues in the CDR3. Germline V lookup: CDR1 SGHDN, CDR2 FVKESK. J gave up 4 bases and V 0 bases, and 15 bases lay outside the gene matches. In DNA, the CDR3 is TGTGCCAGCAGCCAAGATGAAGGGAGCGGGAGGGCCCTTTTTTACAATGAGCAGTTCTTC. Translating gives CASSQDEGSGRALFYNEQFF. The full variable domain, completed using reference TRBV14 and TRBJ2-1, is EAGVTQFPSHSVIEKGQTVTLRCDPISGHDNLYWYRRVMGKEIKFLLHFVKESKQDESGMPNNRFLAERTGGTYSTLKVQPAELEDSGVYFCASSQDEGSGRALFYNEQFFGPGTRLTVL.

V usage is TRBV14 and J usage is TRBJ2-1, with a possible D match to TRBD2 (6 bases). This CDR3 has 13 amino acids. Deletions cut 5 bases from V and 5 bases from J, with 10 bases between. Germline CDR1 SGHDN, CDR2 FVKESK. CDR3 in DNA: TGTGCCAGCAGCAACGGCGGGGACAATGAGCAGTTCTTC. Translating it yields CASSNGGDNEQFF. The entire variable domain, with the rest obtained from reference TRBV14 and TRBJ2-1, is as follows: EAGVTQFPSHSVIEKGQTVTLRCDPISGHDNLYWYRRVMGKEIKFLLHFVKESKQDESGMPNNRFLAERTGGTYSTLKVQPAELEDSGVYFCASSNGGDNEQFFGPGTRLTVL.

The rearrangement links TRBV18 to TRBJ2-1, with TRBD2 identical over 9 bases. The CDR3 contains 14 residues. The germline CDR1 and CDR2 sequences are KGHSH and LQKENI. V lost 4 bases, J lost 6 bases, and 4 bases stayed unmatched. CDR3 nucleotide sequence: TGTGCCAGCTCACTAGCGGGAGCCCCCAATGAGCAGTTCTTC. Protein sequence: CASSLAGAPNEQFF.

The J gene is TRBJ2-1, the V gene TRBV19; 9 bases agree with TRBD2. The junction had 8 bases not matched to a gene; V was cut back by 3 bases and J by 8 bases. This CDR3 comprises 15 residues. Germline CDR1 LNHDA, CDR2 SQIVND (reference sequence). This CDR3 is CASSMNLAGVYEQFF. The CDR3 nucleotides read TGTGCCAGTAGTATGAATTTAGCGGGAGTCTATGAGCAGTTCTTC.

The chain recombines TRBV4-2 with TRBJ2-1; 9 bases match TRBD2. V trimming: 0 bases; J trimming: 2 bases; junction bases outside the gene matches: 5. The CDR3 has 17 amino acids. Looked up from germline, CDR1 is LGHNA and CDR2 is YNFKEQ. Here the CDR3 reads CASSQDLLAGAYNEQFF. For the CDR3, the DNA is TGTGCCAGCAGCCAAGATCTTTTAGCGGGAGCCTACAATGAGCAGTTCTTC.